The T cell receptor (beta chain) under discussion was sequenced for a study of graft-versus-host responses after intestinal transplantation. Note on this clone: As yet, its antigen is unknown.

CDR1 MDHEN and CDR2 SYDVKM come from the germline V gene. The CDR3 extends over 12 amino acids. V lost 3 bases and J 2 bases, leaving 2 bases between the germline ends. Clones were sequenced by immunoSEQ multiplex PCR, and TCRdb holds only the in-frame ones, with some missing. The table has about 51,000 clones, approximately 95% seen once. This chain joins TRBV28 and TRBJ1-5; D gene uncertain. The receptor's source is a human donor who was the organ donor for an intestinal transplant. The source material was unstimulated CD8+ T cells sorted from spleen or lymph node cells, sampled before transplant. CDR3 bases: TGTGCCAGCAGTTTCGGCAATCAGCCCCAGCATTTT. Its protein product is CASSFGNQPQHF.